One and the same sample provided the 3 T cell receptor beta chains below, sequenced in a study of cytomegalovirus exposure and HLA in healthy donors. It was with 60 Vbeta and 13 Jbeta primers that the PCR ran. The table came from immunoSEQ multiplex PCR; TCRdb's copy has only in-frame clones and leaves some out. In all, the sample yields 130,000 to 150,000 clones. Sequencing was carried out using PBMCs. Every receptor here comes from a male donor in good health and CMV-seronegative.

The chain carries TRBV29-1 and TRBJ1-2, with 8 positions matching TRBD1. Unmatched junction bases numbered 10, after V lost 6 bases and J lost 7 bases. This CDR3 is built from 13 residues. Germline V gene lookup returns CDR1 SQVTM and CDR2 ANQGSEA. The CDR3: CSVGTGGFVGYTF. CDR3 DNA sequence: TGCAGCGTCGGGACAGGAGGATTCGTTGGCTACACCTTC.

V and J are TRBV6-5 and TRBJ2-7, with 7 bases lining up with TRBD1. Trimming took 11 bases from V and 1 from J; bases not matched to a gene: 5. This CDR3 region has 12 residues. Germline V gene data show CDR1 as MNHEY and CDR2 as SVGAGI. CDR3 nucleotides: TGTGCCTCCAGGGGGTATTCCTACGAGCAGTACTTC. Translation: CASRGYSYEQYF.

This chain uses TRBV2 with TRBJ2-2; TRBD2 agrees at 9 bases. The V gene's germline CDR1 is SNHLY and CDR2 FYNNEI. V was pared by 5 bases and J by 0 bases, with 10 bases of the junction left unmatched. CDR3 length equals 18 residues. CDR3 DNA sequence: TGTGCCAGCAGTAAGACTAGCGGAGCCAAGCCGAACACCGGGGAGCTGTTTTTT. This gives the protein CASSKTSGAKPNTGELFF. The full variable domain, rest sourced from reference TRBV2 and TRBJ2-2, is EPEVTQTPSHQVTQMGQEVILRCVPISNHLYFYWYRQILGQKVEFLVSFYNNEISEKSEIFDDQFSVERPDGSNFTLKIRSTKLEDSAMYFCASSKTSGAKPNTGELFFGEGSRLTVL.